These 20 T cell receptor beta chains came from one sample sequenced in a study of blood T cell repertoires in COVID-19. Produced via immunoSEQ multiplex PCR; TCRdb's table is partial and in-frame only. This sample has 55,000 to 80,000 clones, with approximately 86% found just once. The sequenced material came from peripheral blood. The receptors come from a human donor in a cohort sampled during active COVID-19.

This chain connects TRBV5-1 to TRBJ1-1, with D unclear. V lost 4 bases and J 2 bases, leaving 9 bases between the germline ends. Germline CDR1 is SGHRS and CDR2 is YFSETQ. CDR3 length equals 13 residues. The CDR3 sequence: CASSRTDNTEAFF. CDR3 bases: TGCGCCAGCAGCCGAACAGATAACACTGAAGCTTTCTTT. Full variable domain (remainder filled in from reference TRBV5-1 and TRBJ1-1): KAGVTQTPRYLIKTRGQQVTLSCSPISGHRSVSWYQQTPGQGLQFLFEYFSETQRNKGNFPGRFSGRQFSNSRSEMNVSTLELGDSALYLCASSRTDNTEAFFGQGTRLTVV.

This chain links TRBV2 with TRBJ2-1, with D hard to call. Trimming removed 6 bases from V and 16 bases from J, with 16 bases in between. The CDR3 sequence is 11 residues long. The germline gives CDR1 SNHLY, CDR2 FYNNEI. The DNA of the CDR3 is TGTGCCAGCAGCCTCGACAAGGTCCCATTCTTC. Amino acid sequence: CASSLDKVPFF.

The rearrangement joins TRBV19 to TRBJ1-5; 7 nucleotides align to TRBD1. The CDR3 extends over 16 amino acids. J gave up 5 bases and V 4 bases, and 11 bases lay outside the gene matches. Germline CDR1 is LNHDA and CDR2 is SQIVND (reference sequence). Here the CDR3 reads CASSTLGQAGHQPQHF. CDR3 nucleotide sequence: TGTGCCAGTAGTACCCTCGGACAGGCAGGGCATCAGCCCCAGCATTTT.

This chain joins TRBV3-1 (or the pseudogene TRBV3-2) and TRBJ2-1; 12 bases are a match to TRBD2. The CDR3 has 16 residues. Per germline, CDR1 LGHDT and CDR2 YNNKEL (reference sequence). Trimming took 4 bases from V and 9 from J; bases not matched to a gene: 10. The CDR3, as DNA: TGTGCCAGCAGCCGGCGATCTAGCGGGGGGGCAGGTGAGCAGTTCTTC. This sequence encodes CASSRRSSGGAGEQFF.

This chain uses TRBV2 with TRBJ2-5; perhaps TRBD1 as D (5 bases). The germline gives CDR1 SNHLY, CDR2 FYNNEI. The V and J ends lost 5 bases and 5 bases respectively, with 15 bases between them. The CDR3 spans 14 residues. CDR3 loop: CASSLERQRETQYF. As DNA, the CDR3 is TGTGCCAGCAGTTTGGAACGACAGAGGGAGACCCAGTACTTC. The entire variable domain, with the rest obtained from reference TRBV2 and TRBJ2-5, is as follows: EPEVTQTPSHQVTQMGQEVILRCVPISNHLYFYWYRQILGQKVEFLVSFYNNEISEKSEIFDDQFSVERPDGSNFTLKIRSTKLEDSAMYFCASSLERQRETQYFGPGTRLLVL.

This clone appeared once. This chain connects TRBV5-1 to TRBJ1-6; 9 positions match TRBD1. The V gene's germline CDR1 is SGHRS and CDR2 YFSETQ. The V gene end was trimmed by 5 bases and the J gene end by 8 bases; junction bases not matched to a gene: 14. The CDR3 runs 17 residues. CDR3 in DNA: TGCGCCAGCAGTCCCGGGACAGGGACCCTTTGGGATTCACCCCTCCACTTT. This codes for CASSPGTGTLWDSPLHF. The full variable domain, completed using reference TRBV5-1 and TRBJ1-6, is KAGVTQTPRYLIKTRGQQVTLSCSPISGHRSVSWYQQTPGQGLQFLFEYFSETQRNKGNFPGRFSGRQFSNSRSEMNVSTLELGDSALYLCASSPGTGTLWDSPLHFGNGTRLTVT.

The gene calls are TRBV7-2 and TRBJ1-2, with a possible D match to TRBD1 (5 bases). Per the germline V gene, CDR1 is SGHTA and CDR2 is FQGNSA. Trimming took off 2 bases at V and 0 bases at J, with 13 bases between the two ends. This CDR3 contains 16 residues. The CDR3 sequence is CASSLSNRITNYGYTF. CDR3 DNA: TGTGCCAGCAGCTTATCAAACAGGATCACTAACTATGGCTACACCTTC.

The chain employs TRBV15 and TRBJ2-3; 7 bases match TRBD1. Germline assignment: CDR1 LNHNV and CDR2 YYDKDF (reference sequence). V lost 6 bases, J lost 6 bases, and 15 bases stayed unmatched. The CDR3 spans 16 residues. The CDR3 loop is CATRPLGQTYRDTQYF. CDR3 bases: TGTGCCACCAGGCCACTGGGACAGACGTATAGGGATACGCAGTATTTT.

This clone was picked up a small number of times. The rearrangement uses TRBV10-3 and TRBJ2-6; D might be TRBD1 (7 bases). The CDR3 runs 19 residues. CDR1 is ENHRY, CDR2 SYGVKD, per germline. The V gene lost 0 bases and the J gene lost 0 bases, with 15 bases spanning the gap. Written as DNA, the CDR3 is TGTGCCATCAGTGAGTCCGACCAGGGGGGCAGCTCTGGGGCCAACGTCCTGACTTTC. Its translation: CAISESDQGGSSGANVLTF.

This clone was seen a single time. The CDR3 DNA follows: TGTGCCAGCAGCCAAATCCAGGGTCGGTCTGGCTACACCTTC. It encodes CASSQIQGRSGYTF. J is TRBJ1-2 and V is TRBV14; D may be TRBD1 (5 bases). Germline V lookup: CDR1 SGHDN, CDR2 FVKESK. This CDR3 has 14 residues. With 2 bases removed from V and 7 bases from J, the gap between germline ends came to 14 bases.

This sequence joins TRBV19 and TRBJ2-5, with 15 positions matching TRBD2. There are 17 residues in the CDR3. Germline CDR1 is LNHDA and CDR2 is SQIVND (reference sequence). The V and J ends lost 3 bases and 4 bases, in that order; junction bases with no gene match: 6. CDR3 nucleotides: TGTGCCAGTAGTATTCCCCGGACTAGCGGGGGGGCAGAGACCCAGTACTTC. Translating gives CASSIPRTSGGAETQYF.

The rearrangement uses TRBV27 and TRBJ2-2, with D possibly matching TRBD1 (6 bases). Germline CDR1 and CDR2: MNHEY and SMNVEV (reference sequence). The CDR3 totals 16 residues. V lost 1 base and J lost 5, with 14 bases in between. Written as DNA, the CDR3 is TGTGCCAGCAGTTTATGGGCAGGGGTCGGGACCGGGGAGCTGTTTTTT. Protein: CASSLWAGVGTGELFF.

The chain recombines TRBV6-5 with TRBJ1-5; D might be TRBD1 (5 bases). This CDR3 has 14 amino acids. V shed 7 bases and J shed 5 bases, with 15 bases lying between them. Germline CDR1 is MNHEY and CDR2 is SVGAGI. The CDR3 protein is CASTPWEGHQPQHF. CDR3 nucleotide sequence: TGTGCCAGCACCCCGTGGGAGGGACATCAGCCCCAGCATTTT.

The chain is built from TRBV19 and TRBJ1-2, with D possibly matching TRBD1 (5 bases). The CDR3 runs to 12 residues. Germline CDR1 LNHDA, CDR2 SQIVND (reference sequence). V lost 1 base to trimming and J lost 7 bases, with 7 bases between them. DNA for the CDR3: TGTGCCAGTAGTATAGGGGGCGTTGGCTACACCTTC. The encoded protein is CASSIGGVGYTF.

The V gene is TRBV5-1, the J gene TRBJ2-3; 13 bases match TRBD2. The CDR3 is 17 residues long. Germline-derived CDR1 and CDR2 are SGHRS and YFSETQ. The trim removed 2 bases at V and 2 bases at J, leaving 5 bases unmatched. The CDR3 region has the DNA TGCGCCAGCAGCTTCGGACTAGCGGGGGCCTACACAGATACGCAGTATTTT. This translates into CASSFGLAGAYTDTQYF.

This clone has just one count. This rearrangement joins TRBV6-5 to TRBJ2-3; D is unclear. This CDR3 contains 14 residues. V lost 7 bases and J lost 0, with 11 bases in between. The germline gives CDR1 MNHEY, CDR2 SVGAGI. CDR3 in DNA: TGTGCCAGCAAAAAAATAGCTAGCACAGATACGCAGTATTTT. It codes for CASKKIASTDTQYF.

The chain joins TRBV5-4 to TRBJ1-1; 7 positions agree with TRBD1. V lost 4 bases and J lost 0; bases outside the gene matches: 12. This CDR3 is built from 17 residues. CDR1 and CDR2 from the germline V gene are SGHNT and YYREEE (reference sequence). The CDR3 loop reads CASSPLIGTELNTEAFF. DNA for the CDR3: TGTGCCAGCAGCCCACTAATCGGGACAGAGCTGAACACTGAAGCTTTCTTT.

This clone was seen a single time. The V and J genes are TRBV19 and TRBJ2-3; D perhaps matches TRBD2 (7 bases). The CDR3 spans 16 residues. Deletions cut 4 bases from V and 2 bases from J, with 16 bases between. Looked up from germline, CDR1 is LNHDA and CDR2 is SQIVND (reference sequence). Here the CDR3 reads CASSTLGRGPTDTQYF. CDR3 nucleotides: TGTGCCAGTAGTACACTTGGGCGGGGGCCCACAGATACGCAGTATTTT. Full variable domain (missing parts from reference TRBV19 and TRBJ2-3): DGGITQSPKYLFRKEGQNVTLSCEQNLNHDAMYWYRQDPGQGLRLIYYSQIVNDFQKGDIAEGYSVSREKKESFPLTVTSAQKNPTAFYLCASSTLGRGPTDTQYFGPGTRLTVL.

The chain employs TRBV5-5 and TRBJ2-4; weak D call: TRBD1 (6 bases). V lost 1 base and J 0 bases, leaving 11 bases between the germline ends. Looked up from germline, CDR1 is SGHKS and CDR2 is YYEKEE (reference sequence). The CDR3 is 16 amino acids. CDR3 DNA sequence: TGTGCCAGCAGCTTGTCCCAGGGGATAGCCAAAAACATTCAGTACTTC. This codes for CASSLSQGIAKNIQYF. Looking up the rest from reference TRBV5-5 and TRBJ2-4 gives the full variable domain: DAGVTQSPTHLIKTRGQQVTLRCSPISGHKSVSWYQQVLGQGPQFIFQYYEKEERGRGNFPDRFSARQFPNYSSELNVNALLLGDSALYLCASSLSQGIAKNIQYFGAGTRLSVL.

This chain uses TRBV5-1 with TRBJ2-7; 7 nucleotides align to TRBD1. There are 14 residues in the CDR3. Trimming took 2 bases from V and 0 from J; bases not matched to a gene: 2. CDR1 is SGHRS, CDR2 YFSETQ, per germline. CDR3 region: CASSFGTASYEQYF. The CDR3 nucleotides are TGCGCCAGCAGCTTCGGGACAGCCTCCTACGAGCAGTACTTC.